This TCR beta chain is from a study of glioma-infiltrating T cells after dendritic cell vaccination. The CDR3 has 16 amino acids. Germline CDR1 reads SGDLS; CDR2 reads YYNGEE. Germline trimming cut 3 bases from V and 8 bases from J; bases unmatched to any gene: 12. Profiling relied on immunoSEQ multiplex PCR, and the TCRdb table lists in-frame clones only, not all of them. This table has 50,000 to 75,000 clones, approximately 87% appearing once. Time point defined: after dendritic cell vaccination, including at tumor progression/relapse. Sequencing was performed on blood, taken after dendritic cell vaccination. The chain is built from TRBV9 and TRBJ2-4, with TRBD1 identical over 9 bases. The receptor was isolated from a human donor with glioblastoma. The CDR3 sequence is CASSGGQGELDYIQYF. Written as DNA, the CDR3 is TGTGCCAGCAGCGGGGGACAGGGTGAGCTAGACTACATTCAGTACTTC.